This note documents a single T cell receptor beta chain sequence. This receptor's antigen is unknown. No base qualities exist here, and no much larger clone lies one base off it. The entry originates in a study of blood T cell repertoires in COVID-19 (TCRdb year 2020). Study-level background: The collaborator samples originated in the United States, Italy and Spain and spanned the acute and convalescent phases of COVID-19. The dataset comprised deeply sampled blood TCRbeta repertoires from subjects exposed to, actively infected with, or recovered from COVID-19. Nearly every sample came with metadata listing a de-identified subject ID, COVID-19 status, age in years and sex. The repertoires were released in a freely available public database meant as a resource for research on the immune response to SARS-CoV-2. The samples were drawn from the first 160 participants of the ongoing ImmuneRACE study and from over a thousand subjects provided by 6 global collaborators. The material from the prospective study consisted of cDNA or gDNA derived from T cells, B-cell-depleted T cells, or PBMCs. Where HLA class I and class II types were available, the types were taken from metadata supplied by the sample provider, not from assay-based typing.

Overall results and qualifications from the work: How much clinical and demographic metadata was included differed by source and by participant, and the metadata was provided uncurated.

TCRbeta CDR3 regions were amplified from genomic DNA by means of the immunoSEQ Assay, a bias-controlled multiplex PCR. Under the source paper's analysis protocol: The number of nucleated cells in each sample was estimated by amplification of reference gene primers within the assay. To quantify the absolute abundance of each unique TCRbeta CDR3 rearrangement, sequence reads were collapsed and filtered. For each sample, productive Simpson clonality was calculated as the square root of Simpson's diversity index across productive rearrangements. Not all clones reach the TCRdb copy of this immuneACCESS table, which keeps in-frame sequences only. Checked studies attribute under half of the gap to unresolved V genes and leave the rest unexplained. The D gene and trimming were derived from the DNA, and the V and J assignments and clone size from that table. This sample has some 490,000 clones in its table, and about 85% of those were observed once. The ten largest account for under 9.5% of the sample.

Participants in the prospective study were enrolled through a virtual design, were aged about 18 to 90 years, and lived in roughly 25 United States geographic areas. Cohort assignment in the prospective study relied on participant-reported clinical history from a screening survey and a study questionnaire. For ImmuneRACE Cohort 3, a participant was defined as recovered based on two consecutive negative NP/OP PCR tests, clearance by a healthcare professional, or resolution of symptoms. In the prospective study, whole blood, serum and a nasopharyngeal or oropharyngeal swab were collected from each participant by mobile phlebotomists. Over a roughly two-month period, participants in the prospective study had the option of providing additional blood draws and questionnaires. Before DNA extraction, blood samples from the prospective study were shipped at room temperature or frozen. This clonotype was obtained from a woman aged 55-70 years who had recovered from COVID-19. The sample was PBMCs or T cells enriched from blood (not recorded which).

The encoded CDR3 is CASSPVGGGDGYTF. The DNA is as follows: TGTGCCAGCAGCCCGGTCGGCGGGGGAGATGGCTACACCTTC. The chain is assembled from TRBV14 and TRBJ1-2; TRBD1 is a possible D gene, resting on 5 matching bases. V loses 4 bases, J loses 6 bases, and the germline ends lie 15 bases apart. The cysteine opens and the phenylalanine closes a CDR3 of 14 amino acids. The entry retains the CDR3 DNA only, 42 bases that are in frame from base 1. According to the germline V gene, CDR1 reads SGHDN and CDR2 reads FVKESK. Outside the CDR3, residues come from the reference TRBV14 and TRBJ1-2 proteins, so the full variable domain is: EAGVTQFPSHSVIEKGQTVTLRCDPISGHDNLYWYRRVMGKEIKFLLHFVKESKQDESGMPNNRFLAERTGGTYSTLKVQPAELEDSGVYFCASSPVGGGDGYTFGSGTRLTVV.